A single sample gave rise to the 15 T cell receptor beta chains below, sequenced in a study of early T cells in non-severe SARS-CoV-2 infection. TCRdb independently ran MiXCR on the 5' RACE reads; one entry per CDR3 protein. The sample contains about 64,000 distinct CDR3 sequences, 13% of which appear only once. Sequencing was done on a sample of whole blood. These receptors all come from an adult who was a healthcare worker with PCR-confirmed SARS-CoV-2 infection or an uninfected control (not recorded which).

The chain carries TRBV3-1 and TRBJ2-5; the match to TRBD1 covers 7 bases. Germline assignment: CDR1 LGHDT and CDR2 YNNKEL (reference sequence). The V segment lost 4 bases and the J segment 5 bases; nucleotides outside the gene matches: 4. The CDR3 has 13 residues. The CDR3 sequence is CASSLQGGETQYF. CDR3 nucleotides: TGTGCCAGCAGCCTCCAAGGGGGCGAGACCCAGTACTTC.

This clonotype has only a few counts. V usage is TRBV29-1 and J usage is TRBJ1-6; TRBD1 is a possible D gene (5 bases). The ends were cut back, 1 base at V and 9 bases at J, with 10 bases in the middle. The CDR3 extends over 13 amino acids. Germline V gives CDR1 SQVTM, CDR2 ANQGSEA. The DNA of the CDR3 is TGCAGCGTTGAAGTGGGGGATGCTTCACCCCTCCACTTT. As protein: CSVEVGDASPLHF.

There are many counts of this clonotype. J is TRBJ1-2 and V is TRBV11-2, with 9 bases lining up with TRBD1. With 5 bases clipped from V and 7 bases from J, the junction kept 8 bases outside the gene matches. This CDR3 comprises 14 residues. CDR1 is SGHAT and CDR2 is FQNNGV in the germline V gene. The CDR3 DNA sequence: TGTGCCAGCAGCGAAGCCGGGACAGGGCTTGGCTACACCTTC. It yields the protein CASSEAGTGLGYTF. Full variable domain (remainder filled in from reference TRBV11-2 and TRBJ1-2): EAGVAQSPRYKIIEKRQSVAFWCNPISGHATLYWYQQILGQGPKLLIQFQNNGVVDDSQLPKDRFSAERLKGVDSTLKIQPAKLEDSAVYLCASSEAGTGLGYTFGSGTRLTVV.

This clonotype was found many times. The chain recombines TRBV5-1 with TRBJ2-3; D not certain. This CDR3 has 13 residues. Trimming left V 4 bases short and J 3 bases short, with 9 bases between. The germline V gene encodes CDR1 SGHRS and CDR2 YFSETQ. CDR3 protein: CASSPIATDTQYF. In nucleotides, the CDR3 is TGCGCCAGCAGCCCCATCGCGACAGATACGCAGTATTTT.

The chain recombines TRBV11-3 with TRBJ2-5; D is undetermined. The CDR3 is 14 amino acids. V lost 7 bases to trimming and J lost 6 bases, with 18 bases between them. In germline, CDR1 is SGHNT, CDR2 YENEEA. Here the CDR3 DNA reads TGTGCCAGCAAAAACGGGCCCCATATCCAGACCCAGTACTTC. It translates to CASKNGPHIQTQYF.

In this sample, this clonotype turned up many times. CDR3 nucleotides: TGTGCCAGCAGTCATACCGGGACAGCCTATGGCTACACCTTC. It translates to CASSHTGTAYGYTF. The chain combines TRBV12-3 or TRBV12-4 with TRBJ1-2; TRBD1 matches 7 bases. J lost 4 bases, V lost 5 bases, and 7 bases had no gene match. The CDR3 has 14 residues.

This clonotype has a handful of counts. This chain connects TRBV7-9 to TRBJ2-3; D is ambiguous. V lost 2 bases and J 6 bases, leaving 15 bases between the germline ends. This CDR3 region has 15 residues. The germline gives CDR1 SEHNR, CDR2 FQNEAQ (reference sequence). In nucleotides, the CDR3 is TGTGCCAGCAGCTTAATACTCGATTTCGGGGATACGCAGTATTTT. Translating gives CASSLILDFGDTQYF.

This clonotype appeared many times. The chain has TRBV6-6 and TRBJ2-3; the match to TRBD2 covers 8 bases. Looked up from germline, CDR1 is MNHNY and CDR2 is SVGAGI (reference sequence). The CDR3 is 18 residues long. The trim removed 2 bases at V and 1 base at J, leaving 11 bases unmatched. CDR3 nucleotide sequence: TGTGCCAGCAGTTACGGAGCAGGCGGGGGGCCCGGCACAGATACGCAGTATTTT. This sequence encodes CASSYGAGGGPGTDTQYF.

V usage is TRBV29-1 and J usage is TRBJ2-5, with a possible D match to TRBD1 (6 bases). Trimming removed 6 bases from V and 2 bases from J, with 10 bases in between. Germline V CDR1 and CDR2: SQVTM, ANQGSEA. The CDR3 has 12 residues. The CDR3 loop reads CSVNRAQETQYF. CDR3 bases: TGCAGCGTGAACAGGGCTCAAGAGACCCAGTACTTC.

This clonotype was recorded at least ten times. The rearrangement uses TRBV5-4 and TRBJ2-2, with 7 nucleotides matching TRBD1. V lost 4 bases to trimming and J lost 0 bases; unmatched junction nucleotides: 6. The germline V gene has CDR1 SGHNT and CDR2 YYREEE (reference sequence). The length of the CDR3 is 16 residues. Here the CDR3 DNA reads TGTGCCAGCAGCCGTGGTGGACAGGCGAACACCGGGGAGCTGTTTTTT. This translates into CASSRGGQANTGELFF.

The chain employs TRBV7-8 and TRBJ2-5, with TRBD2 matching 8 bases. CDR1 is SGHVS and CDR2 is FQNEAQ in the germline V gene. CDR3 length equals 16 residues. V lost 2 bases, J lost 2 bases, and 7 bases stayed unmatched. For the CDR3, the DNA is TGTGCCAGCAGCTTAACGCGGGGGGCCCCACAAGAGACCCAGTACTTC. It codes for CASSLTRGAPQETQYF.

This clonotype was seen more than once but under ten times. CDR3 region: CSARDLRGRPSGNTIYF. In nucleotides, the CDR3 is TGCAGTGCTAGAGATCTTCGGGGAAGACCTTCTGGAAACACCATATATTTT. V usage is TRBV20-1 and J usage is TRBJ1-3; D gene ambiguous. The CDR3 loop spans 17 amino acids. V lost 0 bases, J lost 1 base, and 16 bases lay in between. Germline V lookup: CDR1 DFQATT, CDR2 SNEGSKA (reference sequence).

This clonotype was counted only a few times. As DNA, the CDR3 is TGTGCCAGCAGCCCCCTAGCCCGGGGGACCAACACCGGGGAGCTGTTTTTT. Its translation is CASSPLARGTNTGELFF. V gene TRBV11-2 combines with J gene TRBJ2-2, with D tentatively TRBD2 (6 bases). V gave up 5 bases and J gave up 2 bases, with 18 bases separating them. The CDR3 consists of 17 residues. The V gene's germline CDR1 is SGHAT and CDR2 FQNNGV.

This clonotype was observed a few times. The chain's CDR3 is CAISGRAGSSYEQYF. CDR3 nucleotides: TGTGCCATCAGTGGGCGGGCAGGTAGCTCCTACGAGCAGTACTTC. J is TRBJ2-7 and V is TRBV10-3; maybe TRBD2 (5 bases). The CDR3 extends over 15 amino acids. Germline V lookup: CDR1 ENHRY, CDR2 SYGVKD. Between the trimmed V and J ends, which lost 4 bases and 0 bases, there was a span of 13 bases.

V is TRBV4-3 and J is TRBJ2-3, with D perhaps assigned TRBD1 or TRBD2 (7 bases each). The V end was cut by 5 bases, the J end by 0 bases, with 18 bases between. This CDR3 has 17 residues. Germline V gene lookup returns CDR1 LGHNA and CDR2 YSLEER. This CDR3 reads CASSSQYRGGSTDTQYF. CDR3 nucleotide sequence: TGCGCCAGCAGCTCCCAATACAGGGGAGGGAGCACAGATACGCAGTATTTT.